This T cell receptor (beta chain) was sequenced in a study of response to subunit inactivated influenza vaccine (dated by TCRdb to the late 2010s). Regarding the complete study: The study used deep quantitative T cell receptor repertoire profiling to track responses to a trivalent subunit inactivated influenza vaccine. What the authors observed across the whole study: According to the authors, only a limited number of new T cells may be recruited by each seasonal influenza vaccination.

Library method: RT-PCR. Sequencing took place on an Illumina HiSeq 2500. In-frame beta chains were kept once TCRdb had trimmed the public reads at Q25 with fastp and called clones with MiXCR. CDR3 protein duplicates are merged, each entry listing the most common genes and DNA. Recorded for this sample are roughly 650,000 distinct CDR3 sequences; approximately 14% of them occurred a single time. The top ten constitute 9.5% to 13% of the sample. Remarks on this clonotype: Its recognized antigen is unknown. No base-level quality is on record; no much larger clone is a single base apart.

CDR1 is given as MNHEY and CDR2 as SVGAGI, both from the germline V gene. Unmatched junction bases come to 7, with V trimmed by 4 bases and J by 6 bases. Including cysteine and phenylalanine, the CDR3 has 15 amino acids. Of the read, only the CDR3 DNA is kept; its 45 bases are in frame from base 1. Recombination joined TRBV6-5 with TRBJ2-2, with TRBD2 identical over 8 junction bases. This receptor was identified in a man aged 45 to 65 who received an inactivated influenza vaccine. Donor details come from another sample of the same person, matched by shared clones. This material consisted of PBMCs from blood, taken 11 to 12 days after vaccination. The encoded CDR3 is CASSWALGGAGELFF. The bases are TGTGCCAGCAGTTGGGCCCTCGGGGGGGCCGGGGAGCTGTTTTTT.